What follows are 12 T cell receptor beta chains derived from one specimen sequenced in a study of cytomegalovirus exposure and HLA in healthy donors. The repertoire was sequenced with immunoSEQ multiplex PCR; TCRdb's copy has only in-frame clones and lacks some. This table has more than 60,000 clones, 95% to 97% appearing once. The sequencing input was PBMCs. These receptors were taken from a woman aged 18-29 years in good health and CMV-seropositive.

This chain joins TRBV9 and TRBJ2-3; D possibly corresponds to TRBD2 (5 bases). With 2 bases removed from V and 6 bases from J, the gap between germline ends came to 13 bases. Germline V gives CDR1 SGDLS, CDR2 YYNGEE. The length of the CDR3 is 14 residues. The DNA of the CDR3 is TGTGCCAGCAGCGTCTTCGGGTCGGGGGATACGCAGTATTTT. Protein: CASSVFGSGDTQYF.

The count of this clone is one. V gene TRBV29-1 combines with J gene TRBJ2-7; D is possibly TRBD1 (7 bases). Trimming took off 4 bases at V and 1 base at J, with 11 bases between the two ends. The germline gives CDR1 SQVTM, CDR2 ANQGSEA. CDR3 size: 13 residues. The CDR3: CSVVPGGSYEQYF. The CDR3 nucleotides are TGCAGCGTTGTCCCAGGGGGGTCCTACGAGCAGTACTTC.

The chain couples TRBV10-3 to TRBJ1-3; D is ambiguous. The CDR3 totals 14 residues. V dropped 3 bases and J dropped 0 bases, with 6 bases sitting between them. Germline V gene sequence: CDR1 ENHRY, CDR2 SYGVKD. CDR3 loop: CAISDDISGNTIYF. CDR3 nucleotide sequence: TGTGCCATCAGTGACGACATCTCTGGAAACACCATATATTTT.

The chain joins TRBV29-1 to TRBJ2-7; possibly TRBD1 for D (6 bases). The CDR3 has 13 amino acids. CDR1 SQVTM and CDR2 ANQGSEA come from the germline V gene. Deletions cut 7 bases from V and 4 bases from J, with 17 bases between. CDR3 DNA: TGCAGCGCCAGTCGGGGCCAGGGGTACGAGCAGTACTTC. Translation: CSASRGQGYEQYF.

The chain couples TRBV10-3 to TRBJ1-1, with TRBD1 matching over 9 bases. V lost 4 bases, J lost 2 bases, and 5 bases stayed unmatched. The CDR3 contains 15 residues. From germline, CDR1 is ENHRY and CDR2 SYGVKD. Here the CDR3 DNA reads TGTGCCATCAGTGGGGGACAGGGAGGAAACACTGAAGCTTTCTTT. Translated: CAISGGQGGNTEAFF.

This clone was observed a single time. V and J are TRBV7-8 and TRBJ1-2; TRBD1 matches 7 bases. CDR1 is SGHVS, CDR2 FQNEAQ, per germline. The CDR3 is made up of 16 amino acids. The ends lost 5 bases at V and 8 bases at J; junction bases unmatched: 17. In nucleotides, the CDR3 is TGTGCCAGCAGCCTCGACAGGGCCCGCCAGGGAGGAGGCTACACCTTC. Protein: CASSLDRARQGGGYTF. The full variable domain, rest sourced from reference TRBV7-8 and TRBJ1-2, is GAGVSQSPRYKVAKRGQDVALRCDPISGHVSLFWYQQALGQGPEFLTYFQNEAQLDKSGLPSDRFFAERPEGSVSTLKIQRTQQEDSAVYLCASSLDRARQGGGYTFGSGTRLTVV.

The V call is TRBV7-9, the J call TRBJ2-7, with 11 positions matching TRBD2. Germline CDR1 SEHNR, CDR2 FQNEAQ (reference sequence). V lost 1 base to trimming and J lost 2 bases; unmatched junction nucleotides: 7. The CDR3 extends over 17 amino acids. The CDR3 sequence is CASSLGQTSGITYEQYF. The CDR3 bases are TGTGCCAGCAGCTTAGGGCAGACTAGCGGGATTACCTACGAGCAGTACTTC.

The J gene is TRBJ1-4, the V gene TRBV6-5; 8 nucleotides match TRBD1. Per the germline V gene, CDR1 is MNHEY and CDR2 is SVGAGI. This CDR3 has 14 amino acids. Trimming at V came to 6 bases and at J to 4 bases, leaving 4 bases not matched to a gene. CDR3: CASSRGQGNEKLFF. CDR3 in DNA: TGTGCCAGCAGCCGCGGACAGGGTAATGAAAAACTGTTTTTT.

The chain couples TRBV29-1 to TRBJ2-2, with 12 bases lining up with TRBD2. The V gene's germline CDR1 is SQVTM and CDR2 ANQGSEA. Trimming at V came to 3 bases and at J to 6 bases, leaving 8 bases not matched to a gene. The CDR3 is made up of 16 amino acids. The CDR3 loop reads CSVEFPSGRAPGELFF. In nucleotides, the CDR3 is TGCAGCGTTGAGTTCCCTAGCGGGAGGGCCCCCGGGGAGCTGTTTTTT.

The J gene is TRBJ2-7, the V gene TRBV6-6; D perhaps matches TRBD1 (6 bases). Per the germline V gene, CDR1 is MNHNY and CDR2 is SVGAGI (reference sequence). V was pared by 2 bases and J by 3 bases, with 8 bases between. The CDR3 has 13 amino acids. CDR3 DNA: TGTGCCAGCAGTTACGAGACAGGCTACGAGCAGTACTTC. This gives the protein CASSYETGYEQYF.

V gene TRBV5-1 combines with J gene TRBJ1-4, with a weak D call TRBD1 (5 bases). Trimming shortened V by 5 bases and J by 7 bases, and 21 bases separated the two germline ends. CDR3 length: 16 residues. CDR1 is SGHRS and CDR2 is YFSETQ in the germline V gene. CDR3 in amino acids: CASSSRMGQGGEKLFF. The DNA for the CDR3 is TGCGCCAGCAGTTCACGTATGGGTCAGGGAGGTGAAAAACTGTTTTTT.

The V and J genes are TRBV28 and TRBJ2-5, with D tentatively TRBD2 (6 bases). Germline CDR1 reads MDHEN; CDR2 reads SYDVKM. V lost 6 bases and J lost 5, with 19 bases in between. This CDR3 is 15 amino acids long. The CDR3 region has the DNA TGTGCCAGCAGGGGCTCTGGGCGGGATAGGGAGACCCAGTACTTC. This sequence encodes CASRGSGRDRETQYF.